This is a list of T cell receptor beta chains from one sample in a study of shared clonotypes between healthy human individuals. Method: immunoSEQ multiplex PCR; TCRdb's copy keeps in-frame clones and lacks some. The table lists about 800,000 clones, around 96% of them singletons, with less than 0.25% in the top ten. Sequencing was done on a sample of naive CD8+ T cells sorted from blood. Source of these receptors: a man aged 25-45 years in good health. CDR3s include the opening cysteine and the closing phenylalanine or tryptophan. The order of the fields is V gene, J gene, clone size, D gene, CDR3 DNA, CDR3 protein. The D gene is left open where the match is weak. Size values are once, few and many counts, or a class for expanded clones, and some rows have none.

TRBV7-8,TRBJ2-7,-,-,TGTGCCAGCAGCAACCGGGCCTCCTCCTACGAGCAGTACTTC,CASSNRASSYEQYF
TRBV28,TRBJ2-2,-,-,TGTGCCAGCGGGGGACTCCACACCGGGGAGCTGTTTTTT,CASGGLHTGELFF
TRBV7-2,TRBJ2-7,-,TRBD2,TGTGCCAGCAGCTTAGGAGCGGGAGCTTACGAGCAGTACTTC,CASSLGAGAYEQYF
TRBV4-1,TRBJ1-2,once,-,TGCGCCAGCAGCCAAGATTTACACCCTAACTATGGCTACACCTTC,CASSQDLHPNYGYTF
TRBV7-9,TRBJ2-1,-,-,TGTGCCAGCAGCTTAGCCCCAGCGTCGAGCTCCTACAATGAGCAGTTCTTC,CASSLAPASSSYNEQFF
TRBV9,TRBJ1-3,-,TRBD1,TGTGCCAGCAGCGTAGAACCAGGGACAGGGGCAGGAAACACCATATATTTT,CASSVEPGTGAGNTIYF
TRBV9,TRBJ2-3,-,TRBD2,TGTGCCAGCAGCCCTCTAGCGGGAGGGCCGGGCACAGATACGCAGTATTTT,CASSPLAGGPGTDTQYF
TRBV6-1,TRBJ1-2,-,TRBD1,TGTGCCAGCAGTGGGCGGGGACAGCGAACTAACTATGGCTACACCTTC,CASSGRGQRTNYGYTF
TRBV18,TRBJ2-4,-,TRBD2,TGTGCCAGCTCACCGTACGGGCTAGCGGGGGCCCTTTCGGCCAAAAACATTCAGTACTTC,CASSPYGLAGALSAKNIQYF
TRBV7-3,TRBJ1-2,-,-,TGTGCCAGCAGGGCGGAAAGCTATGGCTACACCTTC,CASRAESYGYTF
TRBV2,TRBJ2-1,-,TRBD2,TGTGCCAGCAGTGCCCATACAAGCGGGATGTCGGGCAATGAGCAGTTCTTC,CASSAHTSGMSGNEQFF
TRBV27,TRBJ2-7,-,-,TGTGCCAGCAGTTCCACCCCGTTCCGGGACTACGAGCAGTACTTC,CASSSTPFRDYEQYF
TRBV7-9,TRBJ2-7,-,-,TGTGCCAGCAGCCCCGATTATGAGCAGTACTTC,CASSPDYEQYF
TRBV6-5,TRBJ1-2,-,-,TGTGCCAGCAGTTTAACAGTTAACTATGGCTACACCTTC,CASSLTVNYGYTF
TRBV7-9,TRBJ2-7,-,-,TGTGCCAGCAGCCCGTTCGCGGAGACCTACGAGCAGTACTTC,CASSPFAETYEQYF
TRBV6-5,TRBJ1-1,-,-,TGTGCCACCAAGACCGGGATGAACACTGAAGCTTTCTTT,CATKTGMNTEAFF
TRBV19,TRBJ1-5,-,-,TGTGCCAGTAGCAATCAGGGGAATCAGCCCCAGCATTTT,CASSNQGNQPQHF
TRBV7-9,TRBJ2-5,once,-,TGTGCCAGCAGCTTCAGGGGTCAGAATCAAGAGACCCAGTACTTC,CASSFRGQNQETQYF
TRBV1,TRBJ1-1,-,-,TGCACCAGCAGCCATAACTTGAACACTGAAGCTTTCTTT,CTSSHNLNTEAFF
TRBV15,TRBJ1-5,-,-,TGTGCCACCAGCAGAGAAGGCGATCAGCCCCAGCATTTT,CATSREGDQPQHF
TRBV7-9,TRBJ2-7,-,-,TGTGCCAGCAGCGCTGCCCCGACCCACTACGAGCAGTACTTC,CASSAAPTHYEQYF
TRBV27,TRBJ2-3,-,-,TGTGCCAGCACCCCCTATGGGGTCACCACAGATACGCAGTATTTT,CASTPYGVTTDTQYF
TRBV7-9,TRBJ2-7,-,-,TGTGCCAGCAGCTTAGGCGGGAAGGGGGTCGAGCAGTACTTC,CASSLGGKGVEQYF
TRBV7-9,TRBJ1-1,once,-,TGTGCCCCTGGTGGCGCTGAAGCTTTCTTT,CAPGGAEAFF
TRBV6-9,TRBJ1-4,few,-,TGTGCCAGCAGTTACCGACAGATTAATGAAAAACTGTTTTTT,CASSYRQINEKLFF
TRBV29-1,TRBJ2-3,-,-,TGCAGCGTTGAAGCGCAGGGCGGGAGCACAGATACGCAGTATTTT,CSVEAQGGSTDTQYF
TRBV7-9,TRBJ2-3,-,TRBD1,TGTGCCAGCAGCTCGGTACCGGGACAGGGCACAGATACGCAGTATTTT,CASSSVPGQGTDTQYF
TRBV5-4,TRBJ1-2,-,TRBD1,TGTGCCAGCAGCTTGGGGGACAGGGGAATCTATGGCTACACCTTC,CASSLGDRGIYGYTF
TRBV5-4,TRBJ1-4,-,-,TGTGCCAGCAGCTGGGGGGCGACAGGCACTGAAAAACTGTTTTTT,CASSWGATGTEKLFF